This record looks at one T cell receptor (beta chain) sequence and its context. The antigen is not known. The method was immunoSEQ multiplex PCR; TCRdb's version includes in-frame clones alone and lacks a portion of them. This sample has roughly 190,000 clones; roughly 92% occur once, and the top ten carry 1% to 1.5%. The CDR3 covers 15 residues. V gave up 2 bases and J gave up 3 bases, with 8 bases separating them. Germline V gives CDR1 MNHEY, CDR2 SVGEGT. These data are taken from a study of T cell responses to AZD1222 COVID-19 vaccine. Broader study findings: The donors showed a predominance of white British ancestry and of females, with possible underestimation of clonal diversity.

The material sequenced was peripheral blood, taken on day 0 of AZD1222 vaccination. The receptor comes from an adult in good health. The chain employs TRBV6-2 or TRBV6-3 and TRBJ1-6; D gene ambiguous. The CDR3 loop is CASSYGQIYNSPLHF. CDR3 DNA sequence: TGTGCCAGCAGTTACGGGCAGATCTATAATTCACCCCTCCACTTT.